Each of the 26 T cell receptor beta chains below was sequenced from the same sample in a study of T cells in narcolepsy. The data were produced by immunoSEQ multiplex PCR, yet TCRdb's version contains in-frame clones alone and is incomplete. The repertoire holds around 31,000 clones, with around four fifths as singletons. The sample was CD45RA- memory CD4+ T cells from PBMCs. All receptors come from a human donor with narcolepsy.

The chain combines TRBV29-1 with TRBJ1-1, with D possibly being TRBD1 (5 bases). The CDR3 consists of 14 residues. V lost 6 bases to trimming and J lost 4 bases, with 18 bases between them. The germline CDR1 and CDR2 sequences are SQVTM and ANQGSEA. This chain's CDR3 is CSVHGTSQGTEAFF. The CDR3, as DNA: TGCAGCGTCCACGGGACTTCTCAGGGCACTGAAGCTTTCTTT.

This clone ranks as medium-sized. The chain combines TRBV5-5 with TRBJ1-5; maybe TRBD1 (6 bases). V was clipped by 3 bases and J by 4 bases, with 20 bases between them. There are 17 residues in the CDR3. The germline CDR1 and CDR2 sequences are SGHKS and YYEKEE (reference sequence). DNA of the CDR3: TGTGCCAGCAGCTCCAACCAACAAACAGGGAAAAATCAGCCCCAGCATTTT. Its protein product is CASSSNQQTGKNQPQHF.

V gene TRBV5-1 combines with J gene TRBJ1-1; D is unclear. With 0 bases removed from V and 1 base from J, the gap between germline ends came to 10 bases. CDR3 length equals 15 residues. Germline CDR1 and CDR2: SGHRS and YFSETQ. CDR3 residues: CASSLEVSRNTEAFF. The CDR3 nucleotides read TGCGCCAGCAGCTTGGAGGTGTCTAGGAACACTGAAGCTTTCTTT.

This clone appeared a few times. J is TRBJ1-2 and V is TRBV27; D is undetermined. V was clipped by 2 bases and J by 8 bases, with 21 bases between them. Germline V gene sequence: CDR1 MNHEY, CDR2 SMNVEV (reference sequence). CDR3 length equals 16 residues. CDR3 bases: TGTGCCAGCAGTTTAAATGGAGTAGACAAAGGCCGGGGCTACACCTTC. It encodes CASSLNGVDKGRGYTF.

This sequence joins TRBV10-3 and TRBJ1-2; TRBD1 is a possible D gene (6 bases). From germline, CDR1 is ENHRY and CDR2 SYGVKD. V lost 0 bases and J lost 8, with 10 bases in between. This CDR3 has 13 residues. The CDR3 loop reads CAISESRGGGYTF. The CDR3 nucleotides read TGTGCCATCAGTGAGTCGAGGGGGGGAGGCTACACCTTC.

V gene TRBV7-9 combines with J gene TRBJ1-1; tentative D call: TRBD1 (5 bases). The CDR3 loop spans 15 amino acids. CDR1 and CDR2 from the germline V gene are SEHNR and FQNEAQ (reference sequence). V lost 1 base, J lost 1 base, and 10 bases lay in between. CDR3 sequence: CASSLERTKNTEAFF. In DNA, the CDR3 is TGTGCCAGCAGCTTAGAGCGGACAAAGAACACTGAAGCTTTCTTT.

V and J are TRBV6-1 and TRBJ2-7, with D possibly TRBD2 on 6 matching bases. V gave up 3 bases and J gave up 2 bases, with 17 bases separating them. The CDR3 totals 16 residues. The V gene's germline CDR1 is MNHNS and CDR2 SASEGT. The CDR3: CASSDGGRRGTYEQYF. In DNA form, the CDR3 reads TGTGCCAGCAGTGATGGAGGGAGACGGGGCACCTACGAGCAGTACTTC.

The chain uses TRBV2 and TRBJ1-6; D is unclear. V lost 8 bases to trimming and J lost 2 bases, with 7 bases between them. The CDR3 totals 13 residues. CDR1 is SNHLY and CDR2 is FYNNEI in the germline V gene. The CDR3: CASATAYNSPLHF. Here the CDR3 DNA reads TGTGCCAGCGCCACAGCCTATAATTCACCCCTCCACTTT.

This clone has a handful of counts. This chain links TRBV7-8 with TRBJ2-3; TRBD2 aligns across 13 bases. V lost 4 bases, J lost 2 bases, and 12 bases stayed unmatched. Per germline, CDR1 SGHVS and CDR2 FQNEAQ. The CDR3 is 19 amino acids. This chain's CDR3 is CASSSSGTSGTITTDTQYF. As DNA, the CDR3 is TGTGCCAGCAGCTCAAGCGGGACTAGCGGGACTATCACCACAGATACGCAGTATTTT.

This chain links TRBV7-6 with TRBJ2-2, with D tentatively TRBD1 or TRBD2 (6 bases each). CDR1 is SGHVS and CDR2 is FNYEAQ in the germline V gene. V shed 6 bases and J shed 1 base, with 15 bases lying between them. The CDR3 covers 16 residues. The CDR3 DNA sequence: TGTGCCAGCAGGAAGAACGGGGGCAAGAACACCGGGGAGCTGTTTTTT. Translation: CASRKNGGKNTGELFF.

The chain joins TRBV7-2 to TRBJ2-6; 7 positions match TRBD1. The CDR3 extends over 16 amino acids. Unmatched junction bases numbered 8, after V lost 5 bases and J lost 4 bases. CDR1 is SGHTA, CDR2 FQGNSA, per germline. Here the CDR3 DNA reads TGTGCCAGCAGCGCTGACAGGGCAGGGGGGGCCAACGTCCTGACTTTC. This sequence encodes CASSADRAGGANVLTF.

The sample holds one count of this clone. The chain carries TRBV15 and TRBJ2-7; 8 positions agree with TRBD2. The CDR3 has 15 amino acids. The V and J ends lost 0 bases and 3 bases, in that order; junction bases with no gene match: 4. Germline CDR1 and CDR2: LNHNV and YYDKDF (reference sequence). CDR3 nucleotide sequence: TGTGCCACCAGCAGAGATCTGGCGGGAGGCTACGAGCAGTACTTC. Residues: CATSRDLAGGYEQYF.

This chain connects TRBV10-2 to TRBJ1-1; D remains ambiguous. Germline V CDR1 and CDR2: WSHSY, SAAADI. This CDR3 contains 16 residues. V lost 0 bases, J lost 5 bases, and 16 bases lay in between. DNA for the CDR3: TGCGCCAGCAGTGAGTCGAGGCAGCCCTCCCTAACTGAAGCTTTCTTT. It specifies CASSESRQPSLTEAFF.

The chain links TRBV28 to TRBJ1-2; D uncertain. This CDR3 is built from 14 residues. Germline V gives CDR1 MDHEN, CDR2 SYDVKM. V gave up 2 bases and J gave up 3 bases, with 10 bases separating them. CDR3 coding DNA: TGTGCCAGCAGTTTAGGGTCGGAATACTATGGCTACACCTTC. It translates to CASSLGSEYYGYTF.

This clone came up once. The chain carries TRBV7-6 and TRBJ2-1; D unclear. The CDR3 spans 15 residues. CDR1 SGHVS and CDR2 FNYEAQ come from the germline V gene. The germline V and J ends were trimmed by 1 base and 5 bases, with 12 bases remaining between them. The CDR3 spells CASSLDVLRNNEQFF. The CDR3 bases are TGTGCCAGCAGCTTAGACGTCCTGAGGAACAATGAGCAGTTCTTC.

The rearrangement links TRBV5-1 to TRBJ2-3; 11 bases fit TRBD2. CDR1 and CDR2 (germline): SGHRS, YFSETQ. With 2 bases clipped from V and 5 bases from J, the junction kept 1 base outside the gene matches. The CDR3 extends over 14 amino acids. The CDR3 here is CASSLLAGEDTQYF. CDR3 in DNA: TGCGCCAGCAGCTTACTAGCGGGAGAAGATACGCAGTATTTT.

The V gene is TRBV19, the J gene TRBJ2-5; 12 bases are shared with TRBD1. CDR1 and CDR2 from the germline V gene are LNHDA and SQIVND (reference sequence). J was trimmed by 4 bases and V by 5 bases; bases with no gene match: 8. This CDR3 region has 16 residues. The CDR3 sequence: CASSSGTGGLGETQYF. CDR3 sequence (DNA): TGTGCCAGTAGTTCCGGGACAGGGGGCCTCGGAGAGACCCAGTACTTC.

This chain links TRBV6-4 with TRBJ1-1; a weak D match, TRBD1 (6 bases). The CDR3 is 18 residues long. Germline V lookup: CDR1 MRHNA, CDR2 SNTAGT. V shed 4 bases and J shed 0 bases, with 21 bases lying between them. The CDR3 region is CASSAPGRDNRMNTEAFF. CDR3 nucleotides: TGTGCCAGCAGTGCCCCGGGTAGGGACAACCGCATGAACACTGAAGCTTTCTTT.

V is TRBV30 and J is TRBJ1-1; D uncertain. V was clipped by 5 bases and J by 11 bases, with 15 bases between them. The CDR3 has 11 amino acids. CDR1 is GTSNPN and CDR2 is SVGIG in the germline V gene (reference sequence). The CDR3 here is CAWRGLDKAFF. The CDR3 DNA reads TGTGCCTGGCGAGGGCTGGATAAGGCTTTCTTT. Complete variable domain (other parts from reference TRBV30 and TRBJ1-1): SQTIHQWPATLVQPVGSPLSLECTVEGTSNPNLYWYRQAAGRGLQLLFYSVGIGQISSEVPQNLSASRPQDRQFILSSKKLLLSDSGFYLCAWRGLDKAFFGQGTRLTVV.

This chain joins TRBV2 and TRBJ1-1, with D possibly matching TRBD1 (6 bases). The length of the CDR3 is 15 residues. Trimming shortened V by 7 bases and J by 1 base, and 16 bases separated the two germline ends. Germline loops: CDR1 SNHLY, CDR2 FYNNEI. CDR3 sequence: CASMTRWGANTEAFF. The CDR3 DNA sequence: TGTGCCAGCATGACCCGGTGGGGGGCGAACACTGAAGCTTTCTTT.

The V and J genes are TRBV2 and TRBJ1-5, with D perhaps TRBD1 (6 bases). The CDR3 has 15 residues. V lost 4 bases and J 4 bases, leaving 14 bases between the germline ends. The V gene's germline CDR1 is SNHLY and CDR2 FYNNEI. CDR3 protein: CASSGTGHTNQPQHF. The CDR3 DNA sequence: TGTGCCAGCAGTGGTACGGGACATACAAATCAGCCCCAGCATTTT.

The chain has TRBV7-6 and TRBJ1-4; tentatively, D is TRBD1 (6 bases). CDR3 size: 14 residues. Deletions cut 5 bases from V and 13 bases from J, with 20 bases between. The germline CDR1 and CDR2 sequences are SGHVS and FNYEAQ. The CDR3 loop is CASSPNRDRRGLFF. For the CDR3, the DNA is TGTGCCAGCAGCCCTAACAGGGATCGGCGTGGACTGTTTTTT. The full variable domain, its missing parts supplied by reference TRBV7-6 and TRBJ1-4, is GAGVSQSPRYKVTKRGQDVALRCDPISGHVSLYWYRQALGQGPEFLTYFNYEAQQDKSGLPNDRFSAERPEGSISTLTIQRTEQRDSAMYRCASSPNRDRRGLFFGSGTQLSVL.

J is TRBJ2-3 and V is TRBV10-3, with 11 bases matching TRBD2. The CDR3 has 15 amino acids. Germline CDR1 ENHRY, CDR2 SYGVKD. The V segment lost 3 bases and the J segment 2 bases; nucleotides outside the gene matches: 1. The DNA for the CDR3 is TGTGCCATCAGTGAACTAGCGGGGGCCACAGATACGCAGTATTTT. Translating it yields CAISELAGATDTQYF.

This clone has more than one count but fewer than ten. V gene TRBV28 combines with J gene TRBJ2-2, with 8 bases matching TRBD2. Per germline, CDR1 MDHEN and CDR2 SYDVKM. This CDR3 contains 13 residues. V dropped 9 bases and J dropped 4; count of bases not matched to a gene: 4. CDR3 nucleotide sequence: TGTGCCAGTAGAGCGGGAGTCACCGGGGAGCTGTTTTTT. It translates to CASRAGVTGELFF. The entire variable domain, with the rest obtained from reference TRBV28 and TRBJ2-2, is as follows: DVKVTQSSRYLVKRTGEKVFLECVQDMDHENMFWYRQDPGLGLRLIYFSYDVKMKEKGDIPEGYSVSREKKERFSLILESASTNQTSMYLCASRAGVTGELFFGEGSRLTVL.

This chain joins TRBV30 and TRBJ2-7; possibly TRBD1 for D (6 bases). Trimming left V 0 bases short and J 4 bases short, with 13 bases between. Germline lookup yields CDR1 GTSNPN and CDR2 SVGIG (reference sequence). The CDR3 has 14 residues. CDR3 DNA sequence: TGTGCCTGGAGTGTACCAGTCAGGGGATACGAGCAGTACTTC. This translates into CAWSVPVRGYEQYF.

This chain connects TRBV7-2 to TRBJ2-1, with TRBD2 identical over 7 bases. CDR1 is SGHTA, CDR2 FQGNSA, per germline. The ends lost 2 bases at V and 8 bases at J; junction bases unmatched: 9. The CDR3 is made up of 15 amino acids. CDR3 coding DNA: TGTGCCAGCAGCTTAACCGGGACTAAAGCTTATGAGCAGTTCTTC. Translation gives CASSLTGTKAYEQFF.